The subject of this entry is one T cell receptor (beta chain). Its specificity is not known. The time point is: baseline pretreatment blood. Noted treatment: 15 Gy SBRT to primary tumor, nephrectomy 4 weeks later. The tumor was a clear cell renal cell carcinoma. This sample is part of a study of radiation and T cells in renal cell carcinoma. Whole-study context: Nephrectomy followed 15 Gy stereotactic body radiation by 4 weeks. Study observations and caveats: Without pretreatment biopsies, baseline tumor clonotype presence was undetermined. In blood, top tumor clones expanded by 2 weeks, shrinking by 4.

Assay used: immunoSEQ multiplex PCR; TCRdb lists only in-frame clones, some missing. The sample has approximately 100,000 clones, roughly 90% seen once. This CDR3 is 17 amino acids long. The germline V gene encodes CDR1 MGHRA and CDR2 YSYEKL. Trimming cost V 2 bases and J 0 bases, with 14 bases left between them. The genes are TRBV4-1 and TRBJ2-1; tentative D call: TRBD2 (6 bases). This clonotype was sampled from a man in his fifties or sixties with renal cell carcinoma. The specimen was blood, collected from a patient whose treatment included radiotherapy and nephrectomy. CDR3 sequence (DNA): TGCGCCAGCAGCCAACCTTTCAGGCGGGGCTCCTACAATGAGCAGTTCTTC. The encoded protein is CASSQPFRRGSYNEQFF.